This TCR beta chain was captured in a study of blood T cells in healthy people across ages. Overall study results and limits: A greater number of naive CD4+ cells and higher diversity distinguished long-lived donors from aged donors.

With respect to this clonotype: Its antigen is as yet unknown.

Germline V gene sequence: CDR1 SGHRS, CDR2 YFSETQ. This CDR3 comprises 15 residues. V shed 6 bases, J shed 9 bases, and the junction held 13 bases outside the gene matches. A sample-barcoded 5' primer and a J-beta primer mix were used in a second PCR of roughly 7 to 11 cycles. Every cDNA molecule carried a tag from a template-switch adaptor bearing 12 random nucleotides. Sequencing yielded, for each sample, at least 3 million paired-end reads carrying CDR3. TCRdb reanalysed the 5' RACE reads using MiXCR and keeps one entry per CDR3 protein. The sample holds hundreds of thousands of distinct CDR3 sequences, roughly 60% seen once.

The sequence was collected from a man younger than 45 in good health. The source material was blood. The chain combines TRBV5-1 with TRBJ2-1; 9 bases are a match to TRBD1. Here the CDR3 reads CASIPGQGSDIEQFF. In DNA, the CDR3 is TGCGCCAGCATTCCGGGACAGGGATCGGATATTGAGCAGTTCTTC.